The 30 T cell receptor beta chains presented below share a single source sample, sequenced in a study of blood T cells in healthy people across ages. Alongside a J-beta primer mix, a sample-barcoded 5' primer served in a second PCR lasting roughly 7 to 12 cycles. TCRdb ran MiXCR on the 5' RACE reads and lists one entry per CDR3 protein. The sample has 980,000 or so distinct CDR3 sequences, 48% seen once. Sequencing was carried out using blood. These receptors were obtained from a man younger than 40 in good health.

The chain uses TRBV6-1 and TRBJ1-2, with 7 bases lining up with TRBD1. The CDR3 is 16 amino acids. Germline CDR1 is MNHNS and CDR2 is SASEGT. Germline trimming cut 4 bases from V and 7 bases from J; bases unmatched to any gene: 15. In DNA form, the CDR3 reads TGTGCCAGCAGTGGCCCTCGACAGGGTGATTCTCTTGGCTACACCTTC. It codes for CASSGPRQGDSLGYTF.

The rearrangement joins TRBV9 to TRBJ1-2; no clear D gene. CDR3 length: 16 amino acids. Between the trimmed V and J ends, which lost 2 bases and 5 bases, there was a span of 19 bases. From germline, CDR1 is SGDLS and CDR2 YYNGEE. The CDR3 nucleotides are TGTGCCAGCAGCGTGGAGCGAGGACCGACGCGGTATGGCTACACCTTC. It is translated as CASSVERGPTRYGYTF.

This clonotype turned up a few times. CDR3 amino acids: CARGGVSGANVLTF. The CDR3 DNA reads TGTGCCCGGGGGGGCGTCTCTGGGGCCAACGTCCTGACTTTC. The chain has TRBV7-2 and TRBJ2-6; 8 bases fit TRBD2. Germline V gene sequence: CDR1 SGHTA, CDR2 FQGNSA. The CDR3 has 14 amino acids. Trimming removed 11 bases from V and 0 bases from J; junction bases left unmatched: 3.

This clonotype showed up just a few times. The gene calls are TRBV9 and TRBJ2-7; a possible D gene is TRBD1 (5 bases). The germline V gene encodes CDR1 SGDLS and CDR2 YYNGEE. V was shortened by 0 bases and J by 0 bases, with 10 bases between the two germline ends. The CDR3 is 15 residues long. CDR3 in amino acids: CASSVGQRSSYEQYF. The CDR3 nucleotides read TGTGCCAGCAGCGTAGGACAGAGGAGCTCCTACGAGCAGTACTTC.

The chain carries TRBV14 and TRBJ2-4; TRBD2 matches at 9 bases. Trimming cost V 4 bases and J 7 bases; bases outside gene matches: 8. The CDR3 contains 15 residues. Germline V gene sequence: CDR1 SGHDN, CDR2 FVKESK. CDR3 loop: CASSRGGAVENIQYF. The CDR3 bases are TGTGCCAGCAGCCGCGGGGGGGCAGTTGAGAACATTCAGTACTTC.

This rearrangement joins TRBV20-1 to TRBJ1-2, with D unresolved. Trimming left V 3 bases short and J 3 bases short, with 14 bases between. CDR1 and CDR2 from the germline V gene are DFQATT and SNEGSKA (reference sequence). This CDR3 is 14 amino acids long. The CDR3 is CSASETALDYGYTF. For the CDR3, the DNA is TGCAGTGCTAGTGAGACCGCACTGGACTATGGCTACACCTTC.

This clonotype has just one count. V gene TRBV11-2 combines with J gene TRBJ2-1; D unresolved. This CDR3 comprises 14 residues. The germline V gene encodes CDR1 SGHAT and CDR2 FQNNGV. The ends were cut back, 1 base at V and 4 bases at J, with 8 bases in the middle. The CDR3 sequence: CASSLVPAYNEQFF. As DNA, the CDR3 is TGTGCCAGCAGCTTAGTTCCGGCTTACAATGAGCAGTTCTTC. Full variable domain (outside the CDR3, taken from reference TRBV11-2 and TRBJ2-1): EAGVAQSPRYKIIEKRQSVAFWCNPISGHATLYWYQQILGQGPKLLIQFQNNGVVDDSQLPKDRFSAERLKGVDSTLKIQPAKLEDSAVYLCASSLVPAYNEQFFGPGTRLTVL.

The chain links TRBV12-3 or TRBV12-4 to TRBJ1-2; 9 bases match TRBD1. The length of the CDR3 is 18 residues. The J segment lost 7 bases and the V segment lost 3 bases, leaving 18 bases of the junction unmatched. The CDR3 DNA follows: TGTGCCAGCAGTTTTTACCGGACGGCTCCGCCGGACAGGGGTGGCTACACCTTC. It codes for CASSFYRTAPPDRGGYTF.

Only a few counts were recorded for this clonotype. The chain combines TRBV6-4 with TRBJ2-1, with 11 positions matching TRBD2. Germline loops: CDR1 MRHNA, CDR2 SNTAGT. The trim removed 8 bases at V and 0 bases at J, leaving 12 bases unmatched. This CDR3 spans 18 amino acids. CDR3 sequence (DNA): TGTGCCAGCCTCCCTCTAGCGGGGGGTCCGAGCTCCTACAATGAGCAGTTCTTC. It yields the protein CASLPLAGGPSSYNEQFF.

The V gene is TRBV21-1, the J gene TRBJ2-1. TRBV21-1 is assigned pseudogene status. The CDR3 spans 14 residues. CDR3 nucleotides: TGTGCCAGCAGCAAACCGCAGGGTTGGAATGAGCAGTTCTTC. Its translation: CASSKPQGWNEQFF.

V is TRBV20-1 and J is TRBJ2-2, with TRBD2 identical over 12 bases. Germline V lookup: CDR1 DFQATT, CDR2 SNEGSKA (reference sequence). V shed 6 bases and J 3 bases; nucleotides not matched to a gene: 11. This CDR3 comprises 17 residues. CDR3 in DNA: TGCAGTGCGCGACGAGGGACTAGCGGGTCCCACACCGGGGAGCTGTTTTTT. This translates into CSARRGTSGSHTGELFF.

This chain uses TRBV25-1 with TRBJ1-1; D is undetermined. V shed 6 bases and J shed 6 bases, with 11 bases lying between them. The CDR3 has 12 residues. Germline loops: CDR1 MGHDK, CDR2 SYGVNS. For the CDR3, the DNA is TGTGCCAGCAGGGCCGACGGTCCTGAAGCTTTCTTT. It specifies CASRADGPEAFF.

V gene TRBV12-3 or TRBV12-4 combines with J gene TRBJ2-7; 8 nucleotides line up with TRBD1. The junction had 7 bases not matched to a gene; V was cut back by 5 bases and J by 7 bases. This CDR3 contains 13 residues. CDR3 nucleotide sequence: TGTGCCAGCAGTGAGGACAGGGCGGGGGAGCAGTACTTC. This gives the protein CASSEDRAGEQYF.

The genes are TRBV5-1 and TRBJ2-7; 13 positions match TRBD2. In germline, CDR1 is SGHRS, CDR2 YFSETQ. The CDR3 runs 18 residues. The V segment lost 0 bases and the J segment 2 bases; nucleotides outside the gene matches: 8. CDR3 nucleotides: TGCGCCAGCAGCTTGGCCCCGACTAGCGGGAGGATTGCCTACGAGCAGTACTTC. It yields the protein CASSLAPTSGRIAYEQYF.

The CDR3 DNA is TGTGCCAGCAGTTACTCTGAGAGAGCGAGCCATGAGCAGTTCTTC. It is translated as CASSYSERASHEQFF. The chain has TRBV6-5 and TRBJ2-1; D is unclear. Germline V gene lookup returns CDR1 MNHEY and CDR2 SVGAGI. Deletions cut 0 bases from V and 8 bases from J, with 14 bases between. The CDR3 totals 15 residues.

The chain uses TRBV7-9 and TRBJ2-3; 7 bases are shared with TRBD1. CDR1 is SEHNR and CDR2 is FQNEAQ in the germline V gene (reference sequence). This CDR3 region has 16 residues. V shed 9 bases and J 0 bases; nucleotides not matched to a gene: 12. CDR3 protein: CASSRWGTVSTDTQYF. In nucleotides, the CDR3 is TGTGCCAGTTCCCGGTGGGGGACAGTAAGCACAGATACGCAGTATTTT.

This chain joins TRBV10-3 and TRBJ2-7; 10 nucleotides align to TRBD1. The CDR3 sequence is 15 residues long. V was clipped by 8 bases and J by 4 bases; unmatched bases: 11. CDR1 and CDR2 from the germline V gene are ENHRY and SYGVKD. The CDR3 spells CAIWTGTGARYEQYF. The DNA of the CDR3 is TGTGCCATCTGGACTGGGACAGGGGCTCGATACGAGCAGTACTTC.

CDR3 sequence: CSVDAGGPEDTQYF. As DNA, the CDR3 is TGCAGCGTTGATGCGGGGGGGCCTGAAGATACGCAGTATTTT. This rearrangement joins TRBV29-1 to TRBJ2-3; 9 bases are shared with TRBD2. Trimming cost V 3 bases and J 5 bases; bases outside gene matches: 6. Per germline, CDR1 SQVTM and CDR2 ANQGSEA. This CDR3 is built from 14 residues.

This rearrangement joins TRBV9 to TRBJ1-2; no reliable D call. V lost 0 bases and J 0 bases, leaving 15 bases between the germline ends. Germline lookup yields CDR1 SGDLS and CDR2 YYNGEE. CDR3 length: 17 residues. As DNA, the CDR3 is TGTGCCAGCAGCGTAGGAGAGGGTTCTCTAGCTAACTATGGCTACACCTTC. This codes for CASSVGEGSLANYGYTF.

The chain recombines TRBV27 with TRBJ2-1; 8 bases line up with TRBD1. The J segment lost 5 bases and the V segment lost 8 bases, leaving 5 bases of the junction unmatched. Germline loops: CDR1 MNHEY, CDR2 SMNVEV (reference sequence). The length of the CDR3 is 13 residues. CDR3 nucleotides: TGTGCCAGCGGGACAGGTGGAGACAATGAGCAGTTCTTC. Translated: CASGTGGDNEQFF.

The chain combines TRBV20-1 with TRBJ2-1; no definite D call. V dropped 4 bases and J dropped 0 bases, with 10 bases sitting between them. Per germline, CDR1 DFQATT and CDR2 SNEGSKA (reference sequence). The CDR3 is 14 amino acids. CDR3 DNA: TGCAGTGCTACGCCTTTGAGCTCCTACAATGAGCAGTTCTTC. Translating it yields CSATPLSSYNEQFF.

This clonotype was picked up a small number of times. The CDR3 bases are TGTGCCAGCTCGGACCCCGGGACTAGGGCCTACAATGAGCAGTTCTTC. Protein: CASSDPGTRAYNEQFF. The chain has TRBV12-3 or TRBV12-4 and TRBJ2-1; 8 nucleotides match TRBD2. With 8 bases clipped from V and 2 bases from J, the junction kept 11 bases outside the gene matches. This CDR3 has 16 residues.

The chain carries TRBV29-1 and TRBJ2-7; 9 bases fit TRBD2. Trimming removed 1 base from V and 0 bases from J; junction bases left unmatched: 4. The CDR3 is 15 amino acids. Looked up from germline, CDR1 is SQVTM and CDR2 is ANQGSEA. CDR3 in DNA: TGCAGCGTTGAAGGGGCGGGGGGGAGCTCCTACGAGCAGTACTTC. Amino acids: CSVEGAGGSSYEQYF.

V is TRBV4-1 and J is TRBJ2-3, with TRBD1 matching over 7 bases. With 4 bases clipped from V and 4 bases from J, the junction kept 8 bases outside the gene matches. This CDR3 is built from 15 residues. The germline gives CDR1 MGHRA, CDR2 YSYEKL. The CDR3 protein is CASSLQGNEADTQYF. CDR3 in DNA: TGCGCCAGCAGCCTACAGGGGAACGAGGCAGATACGCAGTATTTT.

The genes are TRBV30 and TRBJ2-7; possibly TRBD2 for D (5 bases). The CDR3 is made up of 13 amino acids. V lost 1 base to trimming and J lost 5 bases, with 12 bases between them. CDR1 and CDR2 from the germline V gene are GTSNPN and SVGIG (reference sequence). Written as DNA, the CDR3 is TGTGCCTGGAGTGGAGGGCAGTACCACGAGCAGTACTTC. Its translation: CAWSGGQYHEQYF.

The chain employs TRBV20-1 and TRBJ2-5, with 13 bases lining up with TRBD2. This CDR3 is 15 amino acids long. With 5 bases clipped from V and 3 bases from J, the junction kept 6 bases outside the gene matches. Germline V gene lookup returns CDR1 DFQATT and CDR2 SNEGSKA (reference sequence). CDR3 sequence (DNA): TGCAGTGCTCAGGGGACTAGCGGGAAAGAAGAGACCCAGTACTTC. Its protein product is CSAQGTSGKEETQYF.

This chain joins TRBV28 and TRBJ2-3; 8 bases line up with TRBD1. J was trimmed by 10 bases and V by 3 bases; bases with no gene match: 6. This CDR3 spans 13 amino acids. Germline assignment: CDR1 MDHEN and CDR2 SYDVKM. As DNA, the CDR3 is TGTGCCAGCAGTTTGACAGGGGTAGTAGCGCAGTATTTT. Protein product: CASSLTGVVAQYF.

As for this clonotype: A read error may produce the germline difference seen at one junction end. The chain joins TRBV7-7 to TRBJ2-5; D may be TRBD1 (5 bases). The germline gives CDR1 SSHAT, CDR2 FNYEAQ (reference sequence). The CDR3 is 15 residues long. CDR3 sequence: CASSFERGLQETQYF. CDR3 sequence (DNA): TGTGCTAGCAGCTTTGAAAGGGGCCTCCAAGAGACCCAGTACTTC.

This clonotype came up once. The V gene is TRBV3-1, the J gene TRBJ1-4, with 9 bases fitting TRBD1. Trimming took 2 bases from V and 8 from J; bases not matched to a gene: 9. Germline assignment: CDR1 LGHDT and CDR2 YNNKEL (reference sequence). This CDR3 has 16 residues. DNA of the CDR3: TGTGCCAGCAGCCAAAAAAAGGGACAGGGAGGAGAAAAACTGTTTTTT. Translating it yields CASSQKKGQGGEKLFF.

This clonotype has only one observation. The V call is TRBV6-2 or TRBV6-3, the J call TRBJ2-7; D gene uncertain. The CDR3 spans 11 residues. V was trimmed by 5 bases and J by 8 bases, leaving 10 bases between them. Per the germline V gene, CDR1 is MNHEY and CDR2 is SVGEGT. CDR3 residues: CASSQGTQQYF. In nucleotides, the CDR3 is TGTGCCAGCAGTCAAGGTACGCAGCAGTACTTC.